The T cell receptor beta chain described here comes from a study of blood T cell repertoires in COVID-19. Germline trimming cut 6 bases from V and 2 bases from J; bases unmatched to any gene: 6. The CDR3 is 15 residues long. Germline loops: CDR1 SQVTM, CDR2 ANQGSEA. Some clones are missing from TCRdb's copy, which holds only in-frame ones; the method was immunoSEQ multiplex PCR. The table records fewer than 120,000 clones, approximately 70% of them present only once. The V call is TRBV29-1, the J call TRBJ2-3, with 12 bases aligning to TRBD1. The TCR originated in a woman aged 55-70 years with acute or convalescent COVID-19. Sequencing was done on a sample of peripheral blood. The CDR3 is CSVKGTGGTTDTQYF. DNA of the CDR3: TGCAGCGTCAAGGGGACAGGGGGCACCACAGATACGCAGTATTTT.